What follows are 8 T cell receptor beta chains derived from one specimen sequenced in a study of blood T cell repertoires in COVID-19. TCRdb's table, derived via immunoSEQ multiplex PCR, lists solely in-frame clones and lacks some. This repertoire shows tens of thousands of clones, about four fifths found once; its top ten account for 25% to 30%. The sample consisted of peripheral blood. These receptors all come from a woman aged 80 or over with active or convalescent COVID-19.

The chain combines TRBV11-2 with TRBJ1-6; 8 bases fit TRBD1. CDR3 size: 15 residues. Germline CDR1 is SGHAT and CDR2 is FQNNGV. V lost 5 bases to trimming and J lost 11 bases; unmatched junction nucleotides: 11. The CDR3, as DNA: TGTGCCAGCAGCCCTGTGACAGGGGCGAGTCCACCCCTCCACTTT. This encodes CASSPVTGASPPLHF.

The chain recombines TRBV10-3 with TRBJ1-6, with a weak D call TRBD1 (6 bases). From germline, CDR1 is ENHRY and CDR2 SYGVKD. CDR3 length: 13 residues. The ends were cut back, 7 bases at V and 8 bases at J, with 12 bases in the middle. CDR3 region: CAITWGRYSPLHF. CDR3 DNA: TGTGCCATCACGTGGGGGCGGTATTCACCCCTCCACTTT.

The chain uses TRBV6-5 and TRBJ1-1; TRBD1 agrees at 7 bases. Germline CDR1 is MNHEY and CDR2 is SVGAGI. This CDR3 is 14 amino acids long. V shed 5 bases and J 5 bases; nucleotides not matched to a gene: 8. CDR3 DNA sequence: TGTGCCAGCAGTCCCTCGACAGGGCGGACTGAAGCTTTCTTT. Translating it yields CASSPSTGRTEAFF.

The chain joins TRBV3-1 (or the pseudogene TRBV3-2) to TRBJ1-3; unclear D gene. Trimming cost V 0 bases and J 4 bases, with 16 bases left between them. CDR3 size: 17 residues. Germline CDR1 LGHDT, CDR2 YNNKEL (reference sequence). DNA for the CDR3: TGTGCCAGCAGCCAAGAAATAGGGCGGGCCCGCGGAAACACCATATATTTT. It is translated as CASSQEIGRARGNTIYF.

V usage is TRBV20-1 and J usage is TRBJ2-2; 9 bases agree with TRBD2. The CDR3 runs to 16 residues. V was clipped by 3 bases and J by 5 bases; unmatched bases: 10. Germline values: CDR1 DFQATT, CDR2 SNEGSKA (reference sequence). As DNA, the CDR3 is TGCAGTGCTAGTCAGCGGGGGGTCGGGAGGACCGGGGAGCTGTTTTTT. It yields the protein CSASQRGVGRTGELFF.

The gene calls are TRBV6-2 or TRBV6-3 and TRBJ2-3; TRBD2 matches 15 bases. The CDR3 extends over 13 amino acids. Germline values: CDR1 MNHEY, CDR2 SVGEGT. Trimming cost V 6 bases and J 11 bases; bases outside gene matches: 3. CDR3 in DNA: TGTGCCAGCAGCGGGACTAGCGGGGGGCTGCAGTATTTT. It yields the protein CASSGTSGGLQYF.

The rearrangement joins TRBV7-6 to TRBJ2-7; 7 bases agree with TRBD1. The CDR3 is made up of 13 amino acids. J was trimmed by 4 bases and V by 5 bases; bases with no gene match: 5. The germline CDR1 and CDR2 sequences are SGHVS and FNYEAQ. CDR3 residues: CASSPPGGYEQYF. CDR3 DNA sequence: TGTGCCAGCAGCCCCCCAGGGGGTTACGAGCAGTACTTC.

The chain couples TRBV6-5 to TRBJ2-3; unclear D gene. The V and J ends lost 7 bases and 5 bases respectively, with 7 bases between them. Germline V gene data show CDR1 as MNHEY and CDR2 as SVGAGI. There are 11 residues in the CDR3. The CDR3 spells CASTRGDTQYF. The DNA for the CDR3 is TGTGCCAGCACCCGAGGAGATACGCAGTATTTT.